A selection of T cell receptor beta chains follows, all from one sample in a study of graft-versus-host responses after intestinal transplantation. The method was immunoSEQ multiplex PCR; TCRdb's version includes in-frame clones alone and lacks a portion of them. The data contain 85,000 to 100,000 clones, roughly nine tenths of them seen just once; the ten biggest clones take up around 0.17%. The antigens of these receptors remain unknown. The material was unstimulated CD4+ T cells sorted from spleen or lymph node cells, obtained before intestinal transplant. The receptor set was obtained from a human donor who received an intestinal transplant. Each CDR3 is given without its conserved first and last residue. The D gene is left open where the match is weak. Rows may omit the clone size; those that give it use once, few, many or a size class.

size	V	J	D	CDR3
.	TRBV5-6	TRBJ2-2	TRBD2	ASSLVAGGNTWELF
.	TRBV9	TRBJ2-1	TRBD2	ASSVAGRGPAGGPYNEQF
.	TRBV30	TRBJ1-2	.	AWREGNYGYT
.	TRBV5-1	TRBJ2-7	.	ASSLAFSDEQY
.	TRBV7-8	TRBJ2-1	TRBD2	ASSRSQKIGTSGWNEQF
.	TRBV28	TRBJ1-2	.	ASSTRGGYDYGYT
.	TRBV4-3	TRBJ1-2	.	ASSQDGQDYYGYT
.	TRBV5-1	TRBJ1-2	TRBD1	ASSLGPGTGLDGYT
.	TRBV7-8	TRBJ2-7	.	ASSFDRPYEQY
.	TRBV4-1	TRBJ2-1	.	ASSIRVNEQF
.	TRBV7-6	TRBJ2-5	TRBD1	ASSSGTVQETQY
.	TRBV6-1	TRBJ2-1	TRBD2	ASSRLAGVGEQF
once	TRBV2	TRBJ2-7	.	ASSVDGSGGEQY
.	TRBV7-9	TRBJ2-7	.	ASSSSRWEQY
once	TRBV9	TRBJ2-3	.	ASSVAQTDTDTQY
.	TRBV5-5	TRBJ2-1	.	ASSLAYGLPSSYNEQF
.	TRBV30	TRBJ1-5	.	AWSPGNNQPQH
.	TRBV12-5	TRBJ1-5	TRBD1	ASGPGTEGFQPQH
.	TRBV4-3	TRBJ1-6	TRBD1	ASSPYQDRGSSLH
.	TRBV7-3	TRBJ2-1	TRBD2	ASSLGGGGFDEQF
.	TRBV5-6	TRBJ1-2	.	ASSLLTGSNYGYT
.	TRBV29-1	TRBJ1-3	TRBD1	SVTGGPHRNTIY
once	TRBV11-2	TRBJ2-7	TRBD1	ASSLTDRSSVEQY
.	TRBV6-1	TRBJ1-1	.	ASRTGGGTEAF
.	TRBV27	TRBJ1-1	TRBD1	ASSSFGDRGTTEAF
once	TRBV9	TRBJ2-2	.	ASSVGAGFVGELF
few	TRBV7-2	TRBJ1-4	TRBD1	ASSLLRTGYEKLF
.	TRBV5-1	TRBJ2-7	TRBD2	ASSPRTSGLYEQY
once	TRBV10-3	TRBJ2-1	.	AISSLKSGHSYNEQF
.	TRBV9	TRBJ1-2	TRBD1	ASSPRTAGTGGRGYT
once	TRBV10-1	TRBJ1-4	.	ASSTGGARTNEKLF
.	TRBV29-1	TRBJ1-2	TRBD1	SVGTGDNYGYT
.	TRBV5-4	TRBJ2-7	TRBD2	ASRSGLAGGGYEQY
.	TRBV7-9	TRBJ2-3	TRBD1	ASTIGQGIYTQY
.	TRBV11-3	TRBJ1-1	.	ASSLSMNTEAF
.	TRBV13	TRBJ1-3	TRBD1	ASSQDRGLNTIY
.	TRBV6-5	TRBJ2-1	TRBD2	ASRRLAEGVEQF
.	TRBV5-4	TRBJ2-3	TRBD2	ASSLGGTSGVTDTQY
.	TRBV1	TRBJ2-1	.	TSSQDTSFGRADYNEQF
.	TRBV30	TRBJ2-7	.	AWSVGQTYEQY
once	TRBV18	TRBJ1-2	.	ASSNSDYGYT
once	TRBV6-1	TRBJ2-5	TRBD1	ASSVQGGRFGTQY
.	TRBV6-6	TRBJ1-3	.	ASSYTTSFSGNTIY
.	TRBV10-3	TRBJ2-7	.	AIRDPLGRRDSSYEQY
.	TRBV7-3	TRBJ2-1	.	ASSSGVRDGSSYNEQF
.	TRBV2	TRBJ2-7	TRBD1	ASRDRVYEQY
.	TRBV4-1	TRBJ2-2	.	ASSQEDRNTGELF
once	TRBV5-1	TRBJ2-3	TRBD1	ASSYPGQGADTQY
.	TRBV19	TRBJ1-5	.	ASSTEGRQPQH
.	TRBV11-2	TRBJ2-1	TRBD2	ASSLDPPLAALFYNEQF
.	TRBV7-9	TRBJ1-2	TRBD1	ASSLAQGAEVST
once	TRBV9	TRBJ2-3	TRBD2	ASSVVGRASFVDTDTQY
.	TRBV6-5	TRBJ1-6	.	ASSYSTVSGSPLH
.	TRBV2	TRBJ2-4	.	ASSDTTGWVAKNIQY
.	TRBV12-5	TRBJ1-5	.	ASGLIFVRQAGFNQPQH
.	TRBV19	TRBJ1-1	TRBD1	ASRDDRGLVAF
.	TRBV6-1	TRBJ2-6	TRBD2	ASSEFWGGSSGANVLT
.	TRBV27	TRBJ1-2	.	ASSLKGGGRGYT
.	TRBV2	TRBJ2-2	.	ASSDTRAGELF
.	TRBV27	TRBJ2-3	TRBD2	ASSLTSGKDTQY